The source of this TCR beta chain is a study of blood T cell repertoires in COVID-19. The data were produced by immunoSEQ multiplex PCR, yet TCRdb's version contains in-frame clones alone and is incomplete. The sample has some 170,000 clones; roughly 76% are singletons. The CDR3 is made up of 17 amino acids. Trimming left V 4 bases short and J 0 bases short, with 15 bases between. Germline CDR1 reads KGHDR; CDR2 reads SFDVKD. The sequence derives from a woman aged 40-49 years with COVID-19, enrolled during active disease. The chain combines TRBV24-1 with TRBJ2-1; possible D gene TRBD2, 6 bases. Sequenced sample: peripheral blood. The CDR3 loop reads CATSEGGTGSSYNEQFF. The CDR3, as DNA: TGTGCCACCAGTGAAGGAGGGACGGGGAGCTCCTACAATGAGCAGTTCTTC.